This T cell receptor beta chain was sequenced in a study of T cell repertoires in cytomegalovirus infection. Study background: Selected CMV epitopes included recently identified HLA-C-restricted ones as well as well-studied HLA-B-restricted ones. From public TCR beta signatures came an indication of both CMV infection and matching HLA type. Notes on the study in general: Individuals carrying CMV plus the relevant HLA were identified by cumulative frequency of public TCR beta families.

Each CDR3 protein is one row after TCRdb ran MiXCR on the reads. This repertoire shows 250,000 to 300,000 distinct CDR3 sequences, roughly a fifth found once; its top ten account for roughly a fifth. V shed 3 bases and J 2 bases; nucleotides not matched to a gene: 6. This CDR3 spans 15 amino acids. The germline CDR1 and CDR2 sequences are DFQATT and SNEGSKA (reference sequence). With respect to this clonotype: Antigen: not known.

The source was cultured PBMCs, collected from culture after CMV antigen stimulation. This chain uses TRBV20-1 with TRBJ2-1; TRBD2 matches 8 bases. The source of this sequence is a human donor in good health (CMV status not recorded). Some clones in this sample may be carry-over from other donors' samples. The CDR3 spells CSASPLAVPYNEQFF. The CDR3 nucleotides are TGCAGTGCTAGCCCACTAGCGGTACCCTACAATGAGCAGTTCTTC.